The T cell receptor beta chain described here comes from a study of a mutant IDH1 vaccine in newly diagnosed glioma. Study information: Treated patients were roughly 62% male, about 38% female, mean age 40.4 years. Every participant had undergone radiotherapy, temozolomide, or both before, and most underwent both. Study-level points and caveats: Changes to the top peripheral T cell clonotypes appeared unrelated to pseudoprogression.

The time point denotes: baseline, week 1 (first vaccination visit). The treatment here: pre-vaccination baseline after standard-of-care therapy. CDR1 SQVTM and CDR2 ANQGSEA come from the germline V gene. The CDR3 has 15 residues. Assay used: immunoSEQ multiplex PCR; TCRdb lists only in-frame clones, some missing. The sample records 70,000 to 100,000 clones, roughly four fifths being singletons. With regard to this clone: The target antigen is unknown. One end of the junction varies from germline; a read error may be responsible.

The specimen was PBMCs, collected from a glioma patient treated with radiotherapy, temozolomide or both. The sequence derives from a man aged 40-50 years with glioma. Some clones in this sample may be carry-over from other donors' samples. The J gene is TRBJ1-1, the V gene TRBV29-1; D remains unclear. The CDR3, as DNA: TGCAGCGTGGAAGACACCGACCCCGTGAACACTGAAGCTTTCTTT. The encoded protein is CSVEDTDPVNTEAFF.